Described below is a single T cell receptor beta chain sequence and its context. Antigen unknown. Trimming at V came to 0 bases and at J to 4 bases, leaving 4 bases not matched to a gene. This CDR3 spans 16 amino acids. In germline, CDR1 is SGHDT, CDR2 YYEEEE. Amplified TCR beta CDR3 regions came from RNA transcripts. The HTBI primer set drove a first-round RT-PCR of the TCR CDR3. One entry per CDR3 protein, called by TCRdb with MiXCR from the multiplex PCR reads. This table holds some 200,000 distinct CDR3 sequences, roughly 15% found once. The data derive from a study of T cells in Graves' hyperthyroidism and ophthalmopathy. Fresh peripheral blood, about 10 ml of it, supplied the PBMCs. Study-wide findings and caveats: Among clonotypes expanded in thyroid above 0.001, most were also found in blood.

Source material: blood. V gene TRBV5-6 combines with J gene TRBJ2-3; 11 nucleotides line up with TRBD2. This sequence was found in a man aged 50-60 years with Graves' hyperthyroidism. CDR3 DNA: TGTGCCAGCAGCTTGGTAGCGGGAGGGCCATCAGATACGCAGTATTTT. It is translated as CASSLVAGGPSDTQYF.